This T cell receptor (beta chain) was profiled in a study of OX40 agonist ivuxolimab in advanced cancers. Broader study findings: CD8+ T cells (on average) carried more expanded clones than CD4+ T cells.

This CDR3 region has 13 residues. CDR1 and CDR2 (germline): MNHEY, SVGAGI. Trimming shortened V by 0 bases and J by 9 bases, and 6 bases separated the two germline ends. Generated by immunoSEQ multiplex PCR, the TCRdb table keeps only in-frame clones and is missing some. This table holds around 46,000 clones, about 89% found once. With respect to this clone: The antigen remains unidentified.

The receptor was isolated from an adult with an advanced solid tumor such as melanoma, head and neck, liver or kidney cancer. J is TRBJ1-6 and V is TRBV6-5; D ambiguous. The sequencing here drew on CD4+ or CD8+ T cells sorted from blood, taken in a trial of the OX40 agonist ivuxolimab. The CDR3 is CASSYSDSSPLHF. For the CDR3, the DNA is TGTGCCAGCAGTTACTCGGATAGTTCACCCCTCCACTTT.